This T cell receptor (beta chain) stems from a study of cytomegalovirus exposure and HLA in healthy donors. The study, taken as a whole, reports: A reported reduction in N-insertions relative to the roughly 710-donor mean was seen in an Asian-associated ancestry cluster in a later analysis.

PCR employed 60 Vbeta and 13 Jbeta primers. Produced via immunoSEQ multiplex PCR; TCRdb's table is partial and in-frame only. The sample yields roughly 220,000 clones, around 80% seen once. A note on this clone: Its antigen is unidentified.

The V end was cut by 6 bases, the J end by 4 bases, with 15 bases between. Germline CDR1 and CDR2: MNHNS and SASEGT. This CDR3 region has 15 residues. The sequencing sample was made of PBMCs. This chain links TRBV6-1 with TRBJ2-2; a weak D match, TRBD2 (6 bases). The TCR was taken from a man over 45 in good health and CMV-seronegative. The CDR3 sequence: CASRVAESSTGELFF. CDR3 sequence (DNA): TGTGCCAGCAGAGTAGCGGAGAGTAGCACCGGGGAGCTGTTTTTT.